These 6 T cell receptor beta chains originate from one sample sequenced in a study of T cell responses to AZD1222 COVID-19 vaccine. Sequencing was performed with immunoSEQ multiplex PCR; in TCRdb, only in-frame clones are kept and a portion is missing. The data hold under 150,000 clones, with 90% to 95% observed a single time. Sequencing was performed on peripheral blood, taken on day 0 of AZD1222 vaccination. These receptors were obtained from an adult in good health.

V usage is TRBV5-6 and J usage is TRBJ1-6; D is unclear. The CDR3 runs to 15 residues. CDR1 is SGHDT, CDR2 YYEEEE, per germline. The V end was cut by 0 bases, the J end by 8 bases, with 12 bases between. CDR3 bases: TGTGCCAGCAGCTTGGGGGAAGGGCGGGATTCACCCCTCCACTTT. Protein: CASSLGEGRDSPLHF. Full variable domain (remainder filled in from reference TRBV5-6 and TRBJ1-6): DAGVTQSPTHLIKTRGQQVTLRCSPKSGHDTVSWYQQALGQGPQFIFQYYEEEERQRGNFPDRFSGHQFPNYSSELNVNALLLGDSALYLCASSLGEGRDSPLHFGNGTRLTVT.

This clone has only one observation. V gene TRBV12-3 or TRBV12-4 combines with J gene TRBJ2-3; tentative D call: TRBD1 (6 bases). The CDR3 is 13 residues long. With 7 bases removed from V and 2 bases from J, the gap between germline ends came to 10 bases. CDR3 nucleotide sequence: TGTGCCAGCACGAGGGGGACCACAGATACGCAGTATTTT. Translating gives CASTRGTTDTQYF.

V is TRBV27 and J is TRBJ1-5; TRBD1 matches at 9 bases. CDR3 length equals 17 residues. CDR1 is MNHEY and CDR2 is SMNVEV in the germline V gene (reference sequence). The trim removed 5 bases at V and 6 bases at J, leaving 14 bases unmatched. The CDR3, as DNA: TGTGCCAGCAGTCCCCACTACAGGGGGCAATATGGTCAGCCCCAGCATTTT. Protein sequence: CASSPHYRGQYGQPQHF.

The chain links TRBV5-1 to TRBJ2-7, with 14 bases matching TRBD2. V lost 0 bases to trimming and J lost 1 base; unmatched junction nucleotides: 9. Germline assignment: CDR1 SGHRS and CDR2 YFSETQ. The CDR3 is 19 amino acids. The DNA for the CDR3 is TGCGCCAGCAGCTTGGACCGGGGGGGACTAGCGGGAGAATCCTACGAGCAGTACTTC. It specifies CASSLDRGGLAGESYEQYF.

The chain links TRBV29-1 to TRBJ1-4; D unresolved. V was shortened by 4 bases and J by 7 bases, with 7 bases between the two germline ends. The CDR3 runs 11 residues. The germline V gene encodes CDR1 SQVTM and CDR2 ANQGSEA. As DNA, the CDR3 is TGCAGCGTTGGGGATCGTGAAAAACTGTTTTTT. This translates into CSVGDREKLFF.

This rearrangement joins TRBV7-2 to TRBJ2-7; weak D call: TRBD2 (7 bases). V shed 1 base and J shed 3 bases, with 16 bases lying between them. Germline V CDR1 and CDR2: SGHTA, FQGNSA. The CDR3 extends over 16 amino acids. CDR3 coding DNA: TGTGCCAGCAGCTTAGTTTCGTCGCGGGGGCACTACGAGCAGTACTTC. This gives the protein CASSLVSSRGHYEQYF.